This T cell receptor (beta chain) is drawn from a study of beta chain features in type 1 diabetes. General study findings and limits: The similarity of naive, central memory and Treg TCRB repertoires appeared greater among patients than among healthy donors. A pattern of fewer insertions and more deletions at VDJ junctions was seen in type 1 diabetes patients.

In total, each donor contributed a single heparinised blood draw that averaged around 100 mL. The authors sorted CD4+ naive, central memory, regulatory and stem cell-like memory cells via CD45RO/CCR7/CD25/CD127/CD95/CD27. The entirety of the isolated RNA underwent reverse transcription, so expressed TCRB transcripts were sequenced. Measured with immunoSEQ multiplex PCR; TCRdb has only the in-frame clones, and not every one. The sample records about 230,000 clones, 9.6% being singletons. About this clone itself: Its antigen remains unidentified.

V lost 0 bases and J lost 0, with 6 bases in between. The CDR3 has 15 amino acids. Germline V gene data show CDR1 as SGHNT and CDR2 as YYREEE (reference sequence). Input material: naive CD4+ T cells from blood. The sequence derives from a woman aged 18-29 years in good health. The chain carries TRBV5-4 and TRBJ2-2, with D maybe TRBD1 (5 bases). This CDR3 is CASSLEGTNTGELFF. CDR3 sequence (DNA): TGTGCCAGCAGCTTGGAGGGGACGAACACCGGGGAGCTGTTTTTT.